The 18 T cell receptor beta chains reported below all come from one sample, sequenced in a study of beta chain features in type 1 diabetes (dated by TCRdb to between 2018 and 2020). Receptors were amplified or captured by the immunoSEQ multiplex PCR assay. The entire amount of isolated RNA was reverse transcribed using the High Capacity cDNA Reverse Transcription Kit, so the sequenced TCRB transcripts were expressed ones. The immuneACCESS repertoire file appears here via TCRdb, limited to in-frame rearrangements. These files lack a portion of the clones; in checked studies, under half of the deficit traces to unresolved V genes, and the cause of the others is not known. Present in this sample are about 250,000 clones, less than 15% of which were seen just once. About 0.024% of the sample is taken by the ten largest. Sequencing input: naive CD4+ T cells from blood. The meaning of the sample's cell subset or site label: true naive CD4+ T cells. These TCRs come from a woman in her forties in good health.

This clone came up a few times. The CDR3 is CSVELAGGPGEQFF. For the CDR3, the DNA is TGCAGCGTTGAATTGGCGGGGGGGCCGGGGGAGCAGTTCTTC. This chain joins TRBV29-1 and TRBJ2-1; TRBD2 aligns across 9 bases. V trimming: 2 bases; J trimming: 10 bases; junction bases outside the gene matches: 9. The CDR3 has 14 residues. From germline, CDR1 is SQVTM and CDR2 ANQGSEA.

This clone came up a few times. V is TRBV18 and J is TRBJ1-1, with unresolved D. The CDR3 is 17 amino acids. V shed 2 bases and J shed 5 bases, with 21 bases lying between them. Germline CDR1 reads KGHSH; CDR2 reads LQKENI. The CDR3 loop reads CASSPVLSPRDITEAFF. CDR3 DNA: TGTGCCAGCTCACCAGTATTGAGTCCCAGAGACATAACTGAAGCTTTCTTT.

The CDR3 coding sequence is TGTGCCAGCAGCTTAGGGGGCCCGGCGGGGACTGAAGCTTTCTTT. It is translated as CASSLGGPAGTEAFF. The chain combines TRBV7-2 with TRBJ1-1, with a weak D call TRBD1 (5 bases). V lost 1 base, J lost 5 bases, and 14 bases lay in between. Germline CDR1 is SGHTA and CDR2 is FQGNSA. The CDR3 sequence is 15 residues long. Drawing the rest from reference TRBV7-2 and TRBJ1-1, the complete variable domain is GAGVSQSPSNKVTEKGKDVELRCDPISGHTALYWYRQSLGQGLEFLIYFQGNSAPDKSGLPSDRFSAERTGGSVSTLTIQRTQQEDSAVYLCASSLGGPAGTEAFFGQGTRLTVV.

The chain carries TRBV14 and TRBJ1-1; D ambiguous. The V gene lost 1 base and the J gene lost 3 bases, with 6 bases spanning the gap. CDR1 SGHDN and CDR2 FVKESK come from the germline V gene. This CDR3 region has 13 residues. CDR3 region: CASSQGADTEAFF. CDR3 sequence (DNA): TGTGCCAGCAGCCAAGGAGCTGACACTGAAGCTTTCTTT.

In this sample, this clone turned up many times. The J gene is TRBJ2-1, the V gene TRBV23-1; tentatively, D is TRBD2 (6 bases). TRBV23-1 is marked as an open reading frame, function uncertain. This CDR3 is built from 17 residues. The V gene lost 3 bases and the J gene lost 7 bases, with 22 bases spanning the gap. The CDR3 loop is CASSHHLTSQCENEQFF. Written as DNA, the CDR3 is TGCGCCAGCAGTCATCACTTAACTAGCCAGTGTGAAAATGAGCAGTTCTTC.

Only a few counts were recorded for this clone. The gene calls are TRBV7-9 and TRBJ1-1, with no clear D. CDR1 SEHNR and CDR2 FQNEAQ come from the germline V gene (reference sequence). CDR3 length: 12 residues. Between the trimmed V and J ends, which lost 5 bases and 7 bases, there was a span of 11 bases. Written as DNA, the CDR3 is TGTGCCAGCAGCCCAGTCGGGAATGAAGCTTTCTTT. It translates to CASSPVGNEAFF.

The J gene is TRBJ1-1, the V gene TRBV18; a possible D gene is TRBD1 (6 bases). The CDR3 has 14 amino acids. Trimming stripped 3 bases from V and 4 bases from J, with 12 bases between. Germline-derived CDR1 and CDR2 are KGHSH and LQKENI. CDR3 DNA sequence: TGTGCCAGCTCACCCAGGGGAGGGCTCACTGAAGCTTTCTTT. This sequence encodes CASSPRGGLTEAFF.

The genes are TRBV5-4 and TRBJ2-2, with D possibly being TRBD2 (5 bases). CDR3 length: 14 residues. CDR1 is SGHNT and CDR2 is YYREEE in the germline V gene (reference sequence). V gave up 5 bases and J gave up 6 bases, with 14 bases separating them. Here the CDR3 reads CASSSPRESGELFF. CDR3 nucleotide sequence: TGTGCCAGCAGTTCGCCGAGGGAGTCCGGGGAGCTGTTTTTT.

The rearrangement links TRBV7-2 to TRBJ2-7; D is perhaps TRBD1 (6 bases). CDR3 length: 15 amino acids. CDR1 and CDR2 from the germline V gene are SGHTA and FQGNSA. The V end lost 2 bases, the J end lost 5 bases, and 16 bases lay between the germline ends. The DNA for the CDR3 is TGTGCCAGCAGCTTACTCACAGGGCGGCGGAACGAGCAGTACTTC. Residues: CASSLLTGRRNEQYF.

The chain couples TRBV4-3 to TRBJ1-3; a possible D gene is TRBD1 (5 bases). This CDR3 contains 15 residues. Germline CDR1 reads LGHNA; CDR2 reads YSLEER. V was cut by 0 bases and J by 11 bases, with 17 bases left in between. The chain's CDR3 is CASSQDGAALRAIYF. CDR3 nucleotide sequence: TGCGCCAGCAGCCAAGATGGGGCGGCCCTACGGGCCATATATTTT.

The table lists this clone with a few counts. Here the CDR3 reads CASSLGGPGLGAYEQYF. The CDR3 DNA sequence: TGTGCCAGCAGCTTAGGTGGTCCGGGACTAGGGGCCTACGAGCAGTACTTC. V is TRBV7-6 and J is TRBJ2-7; 8 nucleotides agree with TRBD2. Germline trimming cut 1 base from V and 2 bases from J; bases unmatched to any gene: 10. CDR1 and CDR2 from the germline V gene are SGHVS and FNYEAQ. CDR3 length: 17 amino acids.

This clone was seen only a few times. The chain uses TRBV14 and TRBJ2-5; 9 positions match TRBD2. Losses at the gene ends were 4 bases for V and 0 bases for J; bases not matched to a gene: 6. Germline lookup yields CDR1 SGHDN and CDR2 FVKESK. The CDR3 extends over 16 amino acids. As DNA, the CDR3 is TGTGCCAGCAGCCGCGGGACTAGCTGGTACCAAGAGACCCAGTACTTC. It encodes CASSRGTSWYQETQYF.

On this clone: A read error may explain this, as a much larger clone is one base away. CDR3 region: CASSKTGYNEQFF. In nucleotides, the CDR3 is TGTGCCAGCAGTAAGACAGGGTACAATGAGCAGTTCTTC. The chain uses TRBV6-5 and TRBJ2-1; TRBD1 matches 7 bases. This CDR3 contains 13 residues. The germline gives CDR1 MNHEY, CDR2 SVGAGI. The J segment lost 4 bases and the V segment lost 5 bases, leaving 2 bases of the junction unmatched.

About this clone itself: This sample includes further DNA sequences coding for the same CDR3. The V and J genes are TRBV6-5 and TRBJ2-1; 7 positions agree with TRBD1. Germline V gene data show CDR1 as MNHEY and CDR2 as SVGAGI. The V and J ends lost 6 bases and 0 bases, in that order; junction bases with no gene match: 5. The CDR3 is 15 amino acids. The CDR3 coding sequence is TGTGCCAGCAGACGGACAGGAGGCTCCTACAATGAGCAGTTCTTC. Protein product: CASRRTGGSYNEQFF.

V usage is TRBV14 and J usage is TRBJ1-2, with 7 bases aligning to TRBD1. Germline V CDR1 and CDR2: SGHDN, FVKESK. The CDR3 is made up of 13 amino acids. The V gene end was trimmed by 6 bases and the J gene end by 4 bases; junction bases not matched to a gene: 5. CDR3 DNA: TGTGCCAGCAGTCCCGACAGGGCCTATGGCTACACCTTC. Translation gives CASSPDRAYGYTF.

The chain joins TRBV7-2 to TRBJ2-1; TRBD2 agrees at 7 bases. Per germline, CDR1 SGHTA and CDR2 FQGNSA. J lost 8 bases, V lost 5 bases, and 9 bases had no gene match. The CDR3 is 14 residues long. The CDR3 sequence is CASSPALGRDEQFF. CDR3 bases: TGTGCCAGCAGCCCGGCCCTGGGGAGGGATGAGCAGTTCTTC.

This chain uses TRBV7-2 with TRBJ2-2; D possibly corresponds to TRBD1 (5 bases). Trimming took 4 bases from V and 2 from J, leaving 20 bases between them. Germline V gives CDR1 SGHTA, CDR2 FQGNSA. The CDR3 is made up of 18 amino acids. CDR3 coding DNA: TGTGCCAGCAGCTCCATCTCAGCAGGGCTCGGTAACACCGGGGAGCTGTTTTTT. It specifies CASSSISAGLGNTGELFF.

The rearrangement uses TRBV9 and TRBJ2-1; perhaps TRBD1 as D (5 bases). Germline CDR1 and CDR2: SGDLS and YYNGEE. This CDR3 is 13 amino acids long. Trimming cost V 5 bases and J 5 bases, with 11 bases left between them. The CDR3 here is CASRNRTHNEQFF. Written as DNA, the CDR3 is TGTGCCAGCAGAAACAGGACCCACAATGAGCAGTTCTTC.